This passage covers 3 T cell receptor beta chains from one sample sequenced in a study of T cells in Graves' hyperthyroidism and ophthalmopathy. RNA transcripts provided the source from which TCR beta CDR3 regions were amplified. When the TCR CDR3 underwent first-round RT-PCR, the HTBI primer set was used. MiXCR was run by TCRdb on the multiplex PCR reads, yielding one entry per CDR3 protein. Of around 300,000 distinct CDR3 sequences in the sample, less than 15% were seen once. Sample: blood. The origin of the receptors is a woman in her 30s with Graves' hyperthyroidism that later progressed to Graves' ophthalmopathy.

The table lists this clonotype with many counts. The V call is TRBV30, the J call TRBJ1-1, with TRBD1 matching over 10 bases. The CDR3 sequence is 14 residues long. The germline V gene has CDR1 GTSNPN and CDR2 SVGIG (reference sequence). Trimming cost V 4 bases and J 11 bases; bases outside gene matches: 13. Here the CDR3 reads CAWTMTGGAVRAFF. CDR3 nucleotides: TGTGCCTGGACCATGACAGGGGGCGCGGTCAGGGCTTTCTTT.

The sample holds a few counts of this clonotype. The genes are TRBV19 and TRBJ2-2; weak D call: TRBD1 (6 bases). The V gene's germline CDR1 is LNHDA and CDR2 SQIVND (reference sequence). The length of the CDR3 is 15 residues. V was pared by 6 bases and J by 0 bases, with 11 bases between. The CDR3 DNA follows: TGTGCCAGTAGCCGGGACATCACGAACACCGGGGAGCTGTTTTTT. This encodes CASSRDITNTGELFF.

The rearrangement joins TRBV28 to TRBJ2-3; 15 positions agree with TRBD2. Losses at the gene ends were 4 bases for V and 4 bases for J; bases not matched to a gene: 3. Per the germline V gene, CDR1 is MDHEN and CDR2 is SYDVKM. The length of the CDR3 is 16 residues. The CDR3 DNA reads TGTGCCAGCAGTTCCGGACTAGCGGGAGGGTCAGATACGCAGTATTTT. Translated, it gives CASSSGLAGGSDTQYF.